This T cell receptor beta chain was captured in a study of blood T cells in healthy people across ages. Overall study context: Template switching caught about one barcoded beta molecule for each two T cells.

Around 9.4 milliliters was the volume of peripheral blood drawn from each donor. Trimming shortened V by 0 bases and J by 7 bases, and 13 bases separated the two germline ends. CDR1 is DFQATT, CDR2 SNEGSKA, per germline (reference sequence). This CDR3 is built from 15 residues. This clonotype was observed a few times. Its antigen remains unknown. A J-beta primer mix and a sample-barcoded 5' primer were used in a second PCR of roughly 6 to 12 cycles. From the 5' RACE reads, TCRdb called clonotypes with MiXCR, one entry per CDR3 protein. The sample shows some 750,000 distinct CDR3 sequences, approximately 21% of them seen only once. Study results and caveats: Conclusively comparing naive with antigen-experienced cells was impossible with unsorted PBMCs.

The receptor comes from a man aged 65-85 years in good health. Specimen: blood. The gene calls are TRBV20-1 and TRBJ1-6; TRBD1 might be the D (5 bases). CDR3 amino acids: CSAREFGARNSPLHF. CDR3 sequence (DNA): TGCAGTGCTAGAGAATTCGGGGCGCGGAATTCACCCCTCCACTTT.